A selection of T cell receptor beta chains follows, all from one sample in a study of blood T cell repertoires in COVID-19. TCRdb's table, derived via immunoSEQ multiplex PCR, lists solely in-frame clones and lacks some. The sample shows a few hundred thousand clones, more than 70% of them seen only once. The specimen was peripheral blood. Receptor source: a woman in her forties or fifties with COVID-19, enrolled during active disease. CDR3s include the opening cysteine and the closing phenylalanine or tryptophan. D genes are given only for firm matches. Expanded clones get a size class; other rows say once, few or many, or leave the size out.

v_call: TRBV11-2
clone_size: .
j_call: TRBJ1-2
d_call: .
cdr3_nt: TGTGCCAGCAGCTTAGGGGTCTCGGGGGGCGCGAACTATGGCTACACCTTC
cdr3_aa: CASSLGVSGGANYGYTF

v_call: TRBV6-1
clone_size: .
j_call: TRBJ1-4
d_call: .
cdr3_nt: TGTGCCAGCAGTGAATCACGGGGAAATGAAAAACTGTTTTTT
cdr3_aa: CASSESRGNEKLFF

v_call: TRBV28
clone_size: .
j_call: TRBJ1-1
d_call: .
cdr3_nt: TGTGCCAGCAGTCCTTCGGGGGGGTCGTCTGAAGCTTTCTTT
cdr3_aa: CASSPSGGSSEAFF

v_call: TRBV6-7
clone_size: .
j_call: TRBJ1-2
d_call: .
cdr3_nt: TGTGCCAGCAGTTACGAAGTTAAGGGGAACGACTATGGCTACACCTTC
cdr3_aa: CASSYEVKGNDYGYTF

v_call: TRBV11-2
clone_size: .
j_call: TRBJ1-2
d_call: TRBD1
cdr3_nt: TGTGCCAGCAGTCTAGGACAGGGCTATGGCTACACCTTC
cdr3_aa: CASSLGQGYGYTF

v_call: TRBV11-2
clone_size: .
j_call: TRBJ1-2
d_call: .
cdr3_nt: TGTGCCAGCAGCTTAGGGGCCCGTGGCTACACCTTC
cdr3_aa: CASSLGARGYTF

v_call: TRBV5-4
clone_size: .
j_call: TRBJ1-1
d_call: .
cdr3_nt: TGTGCCAGCAGCTGGGCGGGGGAAGCTTTCTTT
cdr3_aa: CASSWAGEAFF

v_call: TRBV5-5
clone_size: .
j_call: TRBJ2-3
d_call: TRBD2
cdr3_nt: TGTGCCAGCAGCTTTAGCGGGGGGCGTGATACGCAGTATTTT
cdr3_aa: CASSFSGGRDTQYF

v_call: TRBV3-1/TRBV3-2
clone_size: .
j_call: TRBJ1-1
d_call: .
cdr3_nt: TGTGCCAGCAGCCAGATGGCCCCGCCTGAAGCTTTCTTT
cdr3_aa: CASSQMAPPEAFF

v_call: TRBV2
clone_size: once
j_call: TRBJ2-1
d_call: .
cdr3_nt: TGTGCCAGCAGCGAACTAAGCTCCTACAATGAGCAGTTCTTC
cdr3_aa: CASSELSSYNEQFF

v_call: TRBV11-2
clone_size: .
j_call: TRBJ2-7
d_call: .
cdr3_nt: TGTGCCAGCAGCTCGCAGATCGGGACTTACGAGCAGTACTTC
cdr3_aa: CASSSQIGTYEQYF

v_call: TRBV24-1
clone_size: once
j_call: TRBJ1-2
d_call: TRBD1
cdr3_nt: TGTGCCACCAGTGACGATGACAGGGGTAACTATGGCTACACCTTC
cdr3_aa: CATSDDDRGNYGYTF

v_call: TRBV2
clone_size: .
j_call: TRBJ2-3
d_call: .
cdr3_nt: TGTGCCGCCCGGGTCCGCACAGATACGCAGTATTTT
cdr3_aa: CAARVRTDTQYF

v_call: TRBV30
clone_size: .
j_call: TRBJ1-1
d_call: .
cdr3_nt: TGTGCCTGGAAGGGGGACACTACGACGGCTGAAGCTTTCTTT
cdr3_aa: CAWKGDTTTAEAFF

v_call: TRBV9
clone_size: .
j_call: TRBJ2-3
d_call: TRBD2
cdr3_nt: TGTGCCAGCAGCGTAAGGAGCGGGGGGACTCTCGGGACGCAGTATTTT
cdr3_aa: CASSVRSGGTLGTQYF

v_call: TRBV7-2
clone_size: .
j_call: TRBJ2-3
d_call: .
cdr3_nt: TGTGCCAGCAGCTTATCCCGGGGGGCGGGAGCAGATACGCAGTATTTT
cdr3_aa: CASSLSRGAGADTQYF

v_call: TRBV29-1
clone_size: once
j_call: TRBJ1-1
d_call: .
cdr3_nt: TGCAGCGCCGCGACGGGAGGTGAAGCTTTCTTT
cdr3_aa: CSAATGGEAFF

v_call: TRBV19
clone_size: .
j_call: TRBJ1-5
d_call: .
cdr3_nt: TGTGCCAGTAGTATAGAGGCCAGTTATCAGCCCCAGCATTTT
cdr3_aa: CASSIEASYQPQHF

v_call: TRBV30
clone_size: .
j_call: TRBJ1-5
d_call: TRBD1
cdr3_nt: TGTGCCTGGAGTCGGGACAGAGGTAATCAGCCCCAGCATTTT
cdr3_aa: CAWSRDRGNQPQHF

v_call: TRBV9
clone_size: .
j_call: TRBJ2-3
d_call: .
cdr3_nt: TGTGCCAGCAGCGCCCCTCCGGGGGGCCGAGGCGATACGCAGTATTTT
cdr3_aa: CASSAPPGGRGDTQYF

v_call: TRBV5-1
clone_size: .
j_call: TRBJ2-2
d_call: .
cdr3_nt: TGCGCCAGCAGCTTGGTAGGGACTTCGAGCGGGGAGCTGTTTTTT
cdr3_aa: CASSLVGTSSGELFF

v_call: TRBV11-3
clone_size: .
j_call: TRBJ2-5
d_call: TRBD2
cdr3_nt: TGTGCCAGCAGCTTAGGGCGGGGGGCGATTGAGACCCAGTACTTC
cdr3_aa: CASSLGRGAIETQYF

v_call: TRBV2
clone_size: .
j_call: TRBJ2-7
d_call: .
cdr3_nt: TGTGCCAGCAGTGAACAAAGCGCTAGCAACGAGCAGTACTTC
cdr3_aa: CASSEQSASNEQYF

v_call: TRBV27
clone_size: .
j_call: TRBJ2-7
d_call: TRBD2
cdr3_nt: TGTGCCAGCAGTTTTAGCGGGGGGGCCGGAGAGCAGTACTTC
cdr3_aa: CASSFSGGAGEQYF

v_call: TRBV6-5
clone_size: .
j_call: TRBJ2-3
d_call: TRBD2
cdr3_nt: TGTGCCAGCAGAGTAGCGGGGGCCACAGATACGCAGTATTTT
cdr3_aa: CASRVAGATDTQYF

v_call: TRBV6-5
clone_size: .
j_call: TRBJ1-1
d_call: .
cdr3_nt: TGTGCCAGCAGTTACTCGGGAGGGATCAACACTGAAGCTTTCTTT
cdr3_aa: CASSYSGGINTEAFF

v_call: TRBV24-1
clone_size: .
j_call: TRBJ1-1
d_call: TRBD1
cdr3_nt: TGTGCCACCAGTGACCGCCATGGGACAGTGGTTGGCACTGAAGCTTTCTTT
cdr3_aa: CATSDRHGTVVGTEAFF

v_call: TRBV24-1
clone_size: .
j_call: TRBJ2-3
d_call: .
cdr3_nt: TGTGCCACCAGTCTGGGCCGGAGCACAGATACGCAGTATTTT
cdr3_aa: CATSLGRSTDTQYF

v_call: TRBV2
clone_size: .
j_call: TRBJ2-1
d_call: .
cdr3_nt: TGTGCCAGCAGTGTGGCGGGACTCAACAATGAGCAGTTCTTC
cdr3_aa: CASSVAGLNNEQFF

v_call: TRBV10-1
clone_size: .
j_call: TRBJ2-2
d_call: .
cdr3_nt: TGCGCCAGCAGTGAGTCCCTTTATGCCGGGGAGCTGTTTTTT
cdr3_aa: CASSESLYAGELFF

v_call: TRBV6-5
clone_size: .
j_call: TRBJ1-2
d_call: TRBD1
cdr3_nt: TGTGCCAGCAGTTATTCGCAGGGGGCAGGAGGCTACACCTTC
cdr3_aa: CASSYSQGAGGYTF

v_call: TRBV25-1
clone_size: .
j_call: TRBJ2-3
d_call: TRBD2
cdr3_nt: TGTGCCAGCAGTGCCCCAGGGACTAGCGGAAGCACAGATACGCAGTATTTT
cdr3_aa: CASSAPGTSGSTDTQYF

v_call: TRBV27
clone_size: .
j_call: TRBJ2-7
d_call: .
cdr3_nt: TGTGCCAGCAGTTCTAGGACAAGCTACGAGCAGTACTTC
cdr3_aa: CASSSRTSYEQYF